This T cell receptor beta chain was sequenced during a study of cytomegalovirus exposure and HLA in healthy donors. Overall study: Membership in the Caucasian-associated ancestry cluster was found for about 84% of around 380 genotyped donors. General study findings and limits: The authors judged a highly shared variant cluster likely a sequencing artifact. A missense variant in DCLRE1C was later tied to TCR beta V- and J-gene trimming.

Germline CDR1 and CDR2: SGHDT and YYEEEE. The ends lost 4 bases at V and 10 bases at J; junction bases unmatched: 11. The CDR3 spans 15 residues. The PCR ran on 60 Vbeta and 13 Jbeta primers. Here immunoSEQ multiplex PCR was the method, and the copy in TCRdb shows in-frame clones only, minus some. The data hold approximately 60,000 clones, with roughly 83% observed a single time. Nominal health characterized the donors when sampled, though unrecorded immune exposures were likely. With regard to this clone: Its specificity is unknown.

Sequencing input: PBMCs. The rearrangement joins TRBV5-6 to TRBJ1-4, with 9 nucleotides matching TRBD1. This receptor was obtained from a man aged 35-49 years in good health and CMV-seronegative. The CDR3 region has the DNA TGTGCCAGCAGCCTTGCGACAGGGGGAATGGGAAAACTGTTTTTT. Encoded protein: CASSLATGGMGKLFF.